The clone carrying this T cell receptor (beta chain) has only one observation. The data are from a study of blood T cell repertoires in COVID-19. Overall study: Samples of COVID-19 (acute and convalescent) were obtained from the United States, Italy and Spain.

Participant ages covered roughly 18 to 89 years across about two dozen US areas. Assignment of participants to cohorts was predicated upon participant-reported clinical history. Either two negative PCRs, clearance, or symptom resolution qualified Cohort 3 donors as recovered. The protocol was immunoSEQ multiplex PCR, while the TCRdb copy is restricted to in-frame clones and leaves out a portion. The profile shows around 150,000 clones, nearly 80% of them singletons. The CDR3 extends over 15 amino acids. The germline CDR1 and CDR2 sequences are SGHAT and FQNNGV. With V trimmed by 1 base and J by 8 bases, 7 bases remained unmatched.

This chain uses TRBV11-2 with TRBJ1-4; the match to TRBD1 covers 7 bases. This receptor was taken from a woman in her fifties or sixties who had recovered from COVID-19. What was sequenced was PBMCs or T cells enriched from blood (not recorded which). This chain's CDR3 is CASSLGTGEEEKLFF. CDR3 in DNA: TGTGCCAGCAGCTTAGGCACAGGGGAGGAAGAAAAACTGTTTTTT.